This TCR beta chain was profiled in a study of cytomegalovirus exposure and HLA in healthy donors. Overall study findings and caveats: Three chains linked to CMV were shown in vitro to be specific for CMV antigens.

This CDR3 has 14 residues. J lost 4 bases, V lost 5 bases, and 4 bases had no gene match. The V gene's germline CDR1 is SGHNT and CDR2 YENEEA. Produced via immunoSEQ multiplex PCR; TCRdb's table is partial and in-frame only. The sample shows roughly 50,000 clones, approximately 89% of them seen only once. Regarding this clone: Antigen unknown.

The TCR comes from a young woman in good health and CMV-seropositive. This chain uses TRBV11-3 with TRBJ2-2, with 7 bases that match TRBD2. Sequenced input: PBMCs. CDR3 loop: CASSPLAGTGELFF. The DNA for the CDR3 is TGTGCCAGCAGCCCCTTAGCGGGCACCGGGGAGCTGTTTTTT. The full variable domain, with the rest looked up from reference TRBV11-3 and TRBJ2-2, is EAGVVQSPRYKIIEKKQPVAFWCNPISGHNTLYWYLQNLGQGPELLIRYENEEAVDDSQLPKDRFSAERLKGVDSTLKIQPAELGDSAVYLCASSPLAGTGELFFGEGSRLTVL.